Below, 7 T cell receptor beta chains from the same sample are listed, as sequenced in a study of shared clonotypes between healthy human individuals (dated by TCRdb to about 2020). The library was obtained by the immunoSEQ multiplex PCR assay. TCRdb stores this immuneACCESS table with in-frame sequences only. Part of the clones is absent; in the studies checked, under half of the shortfall reflects unresolved V genes, and no reason is known for the rest. The sample has around 2.1 million clones on record, approximately 94% of them singletons. Together, the top ten hold more than 0.1% of the sample. The material sequenced was naive CD4+ T cells sorted from blood. The cell subset or site label of this sample denotes: CD45RA+ positively selected. The receptors shown here come from a young man in good health.

This rearrangement joins TRBV9 to TRBJ2-5; D possibly uses TRBD1 or TRBD2 (5 bases each). Germline loops: CDR1 SGDLS, CDR2 YYNGEE. This CDR3 spans 14 amino acids. The V end lost 0 bases, the J end lost 3 bases, and 9 bases lay between the germline ends. CDR3 residues: CASSVEVGEETQYF. CDR3 nucleotide sequence: TGTGCCAGCAGCGTAGAGGTGGGGGAAGAGACCCAGTACTTC.

The chain couples TRBV30 to TRBJ2-7; 13 bases match TRBD2. The junction had 13 bases not matched to a gene; V was cut back by 2 bases and J by 0 bases. The CDR3 covers 19 residues. Per the germline V gene, CDR1 is GTSNPN and CDR2 is SVGIG (reference sequence). The CDR3 bases are TGTGCCTGGAGTACCACTTGGACTAGCGGGAGTGAGGACTCCTACGAGCAGTACTTC. It yields the protein CAWSTTWTSGSEDSYEQYF.

The rearrangement links TRBV18 to TRBJ1-2, with 8 bases lining up with TRBD1. CDR3 length: 14 amino acids. Germline CDR1 and CDR2: KGHSH and LQKENI. Germline trimming cut 5 bases from V and 12 bases from J; bases unmatched to any gene: 14. In DNA form, the CDR3 reads TGTGCCAGCTCAACCTACCTGTCGACAGGGGAAAACACCTTC. It is translated as CASSTYLSTGENTF.

The chain has TRBV19 and TRBJ2-7; TRBD1 might be the D (5 bases). Germline V gene sequence: CDR1 LNHDA, CDR2 SQIVND (reference sequence). This CDR3 is 15 amino acids long. V was clipped by 6 bases and J by 4 bases, with 19 bases between them. CDR3 amino acids: CASRLRGSEDYEQYF. DNA for the CDR3: TGTGCCAGTAGACTAAGGGGCTCTGAGGATTACGAGCAGTACTTC.

V is TRBV28 and J is TRBJ2-4; D may be TRBD1 (6 bases). The CDR3 contains 14 residues. Germline V lookup: CDR1 MDHEN, CDR2 SYDVKM. Trimming shortened V by 2 bases and J by 7 bases, and 12 bases separated the two germline ends. CDR3 nucleotides: TGTGCCAGCAGTTTAAGGGGGTTGGGCAACATTCAGTACTTC. It is translated as CASSLRGLGNIQYF. The variable domain in full, with the rest retrieved from reference TRBV28 and TRBJ2-4, is DVKVTQSSRYLVKRTGEKVFLECVQDMDHENMFWYRQDPGLGLRLIYFSYDVKMKEKGDIPEGYSVSREKKERFSLILESASTNQTSMYLCASSLRGLGNIQYFGAGTRLSVL.

The CDR3 loop is CASSQDQRDTEAFF. The DNA of the CDR3 is TGCGCCAGCAGCCAAGATCAGCGGGACACTGAAGCTTTCTTT. The chain combines TRBV4-1 with TRBJ1-1; D is unresolved. The CDR3 runs to 14 residues. Between the trimmed V and J ends, which lost 0 bases and 3 bases, there was a span of 8 bases. Germline-derived CDR1 and CDR2 are MGHRA and YSYEKL.

The genes are TRBV7-2 and TRBJ1-3, with 9 nucleotides matching TRBD1. The J segment lost 5 bases and the V segment lost 4 bases, leaving 9 bases of the junction unmatched. This CDR3 has 16 amino acids. Germline V gene sequence: CDR1 SGHTA, CDR2 FQGNSA. CDR3 DNA sequence: TGTGCCAGCAGCTCAGACTCACAGGGGGCGAGAAACACCATATATTTT. It translates to CASSSDSQGARNTIYF. Full variable domain (missing parts from reference TRBV7-2 and TRBJ1-3): GAGVSQSPSNKVTEKGKDVELRCDPISGHTALYWYRQSLGQGLEFLIYFQGNSAPDKSGLPSDRFSAERTGGSVSTLTIQRTQQEDSAVYLCASSSDSQGARNTIYFGEGSWLTVV.